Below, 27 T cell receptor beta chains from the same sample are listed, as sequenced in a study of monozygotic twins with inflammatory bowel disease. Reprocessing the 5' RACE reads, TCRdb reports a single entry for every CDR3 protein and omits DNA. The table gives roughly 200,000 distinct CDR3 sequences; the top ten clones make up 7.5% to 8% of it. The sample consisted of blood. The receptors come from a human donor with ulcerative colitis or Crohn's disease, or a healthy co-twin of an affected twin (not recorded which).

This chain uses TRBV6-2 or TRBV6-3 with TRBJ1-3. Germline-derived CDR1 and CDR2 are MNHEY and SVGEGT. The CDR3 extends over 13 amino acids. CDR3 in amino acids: CASRGEARNTIYF.

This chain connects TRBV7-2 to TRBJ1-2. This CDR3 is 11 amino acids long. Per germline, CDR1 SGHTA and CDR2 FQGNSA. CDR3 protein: CASSLEEGYTF.

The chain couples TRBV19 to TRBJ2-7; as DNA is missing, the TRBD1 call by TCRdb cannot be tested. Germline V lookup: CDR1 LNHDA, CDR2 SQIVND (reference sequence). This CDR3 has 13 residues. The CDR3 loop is CASRERTSYEQYF.

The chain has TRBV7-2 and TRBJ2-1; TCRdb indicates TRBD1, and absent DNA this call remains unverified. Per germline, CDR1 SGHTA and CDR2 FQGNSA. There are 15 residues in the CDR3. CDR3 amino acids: CASITGGGRASEQFF.

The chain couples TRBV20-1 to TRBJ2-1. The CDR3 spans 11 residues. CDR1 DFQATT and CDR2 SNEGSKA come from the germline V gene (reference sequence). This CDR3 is CSAPTFNVQFF.

The CDR3: CASSLVGRKSEQFF. This chain connects TRBV7-2 to TRBJ2-1; checking the TCRdb D call of TRBD1 is not possible without DNA. CDR3 size: 14 residues. CDR1 SGHTA and CDR2 FQGNSA come from the germline V gene.

The CDR3 loop is CASSRDRDGASSYNEQFF. This rearrangement joins TRBV7-6 to TRBJ2-1; lacking DNA, the TRBD1 call made by TCRdb goes unchecked. The CDR3 sequence is 18 residues long. CDR1 is SGHVS, CDR2 FNYEAQ, per germline.

This chain's CDR3 is CASSIQQRGEKLFF. The chain employs TRBV4-1 and TRBJ1-4; checking the TCRdb D call of TRBD1 is not possible without DNA. Germline V CDR1 and CDR2: MGHRA, YSYEKL. The CDR3 runs 14 residues.

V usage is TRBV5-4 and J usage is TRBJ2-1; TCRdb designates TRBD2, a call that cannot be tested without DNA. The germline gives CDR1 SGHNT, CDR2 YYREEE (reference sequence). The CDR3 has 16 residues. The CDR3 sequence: CASTVPGLGTSNEQFF. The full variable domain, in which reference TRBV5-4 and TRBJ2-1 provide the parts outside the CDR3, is ETGVTQSPTHLIKTRGQQVTLRCSSQSGHNTVSWYQQALGQGPQFIFQYYREEENGRGNFPPRFSGLQFPNYSSELNVNALELDDSALYLCASTVPGLGTSNEQFFGPGTRLTVL.

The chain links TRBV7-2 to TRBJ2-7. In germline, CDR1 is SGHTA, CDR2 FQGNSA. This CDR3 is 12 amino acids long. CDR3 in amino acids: CASSFSLGEQYF.

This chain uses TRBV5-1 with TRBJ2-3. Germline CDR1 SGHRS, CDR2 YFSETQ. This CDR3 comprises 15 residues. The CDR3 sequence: CASSLDVSSTDTQYF.

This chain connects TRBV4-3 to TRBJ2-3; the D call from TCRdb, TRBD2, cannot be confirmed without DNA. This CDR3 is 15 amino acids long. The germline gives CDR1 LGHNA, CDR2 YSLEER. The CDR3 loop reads CASSQDRGKADTQYF.

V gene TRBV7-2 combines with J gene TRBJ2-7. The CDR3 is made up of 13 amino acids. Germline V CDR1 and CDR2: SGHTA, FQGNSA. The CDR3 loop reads CASSLGDVYEQYF.

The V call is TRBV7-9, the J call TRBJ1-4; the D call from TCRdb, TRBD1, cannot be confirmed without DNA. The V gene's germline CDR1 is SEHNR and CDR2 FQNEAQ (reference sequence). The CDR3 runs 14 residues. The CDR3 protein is CASSLSQGDEKLFF.

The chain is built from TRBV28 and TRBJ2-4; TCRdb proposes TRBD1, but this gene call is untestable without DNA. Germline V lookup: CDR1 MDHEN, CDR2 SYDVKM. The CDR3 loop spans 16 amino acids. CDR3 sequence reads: CASSPQSTGGWNIQYF.

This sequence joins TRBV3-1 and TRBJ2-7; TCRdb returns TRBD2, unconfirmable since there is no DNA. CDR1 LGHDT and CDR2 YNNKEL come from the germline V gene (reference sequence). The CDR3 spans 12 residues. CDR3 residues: CASSQTRVEQYF.

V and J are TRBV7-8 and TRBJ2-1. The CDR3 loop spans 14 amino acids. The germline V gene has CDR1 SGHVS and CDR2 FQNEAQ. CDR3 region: CASSLEHGYNEQFF.

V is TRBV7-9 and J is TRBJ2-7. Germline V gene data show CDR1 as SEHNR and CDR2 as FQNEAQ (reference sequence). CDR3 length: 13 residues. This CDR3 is CASSPSSSSEQYF.

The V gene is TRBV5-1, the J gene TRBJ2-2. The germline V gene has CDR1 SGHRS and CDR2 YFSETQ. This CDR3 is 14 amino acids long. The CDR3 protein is CASSLDPNTGELFF. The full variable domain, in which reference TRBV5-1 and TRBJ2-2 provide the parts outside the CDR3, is KAGVTQTPRYLIKTRGQQVTLSCSPISGHRSVSWYQQTPGQGLQFLFEYFSETQRNKGNFPGRFSGRQFSNSRSEMNVSTLELGDSALYLCASSLDPNTGELFFGEGSRLTVL.

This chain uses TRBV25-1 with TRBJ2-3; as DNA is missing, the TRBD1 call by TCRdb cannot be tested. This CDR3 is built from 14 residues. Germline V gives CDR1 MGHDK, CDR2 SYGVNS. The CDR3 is CASSDPWSPDTQYF.

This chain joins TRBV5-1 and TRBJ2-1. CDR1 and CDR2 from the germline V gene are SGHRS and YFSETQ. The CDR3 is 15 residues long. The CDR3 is CASSLEADHYNEQFF.

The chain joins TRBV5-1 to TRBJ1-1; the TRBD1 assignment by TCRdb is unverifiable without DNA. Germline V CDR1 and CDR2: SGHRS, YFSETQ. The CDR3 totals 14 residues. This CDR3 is CASSSEGGRTEAFF. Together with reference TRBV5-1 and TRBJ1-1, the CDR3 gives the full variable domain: KAGVTQTPRYLIKTRGQQVTLSCSPISGHRSVSWYQQTPGQGLQFLFEYFSETQRNKGNFPGRFSGRQFSNSRSEMNVSTLELGDSALYLCASSSEGGRTEAFFGQGTRLTVV.

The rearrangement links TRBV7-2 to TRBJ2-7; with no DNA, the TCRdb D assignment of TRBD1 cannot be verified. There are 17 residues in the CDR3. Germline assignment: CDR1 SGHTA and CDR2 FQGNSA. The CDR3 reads CASSWAGQANRPYEQYF.

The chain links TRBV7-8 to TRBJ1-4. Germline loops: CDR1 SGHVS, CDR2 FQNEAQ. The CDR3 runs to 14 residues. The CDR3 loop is CASSPQVGGEKLFF.

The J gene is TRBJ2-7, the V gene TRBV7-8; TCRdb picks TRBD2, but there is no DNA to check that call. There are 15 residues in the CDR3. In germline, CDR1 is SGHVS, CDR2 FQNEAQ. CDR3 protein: CASSLTSGSSYEQYF.

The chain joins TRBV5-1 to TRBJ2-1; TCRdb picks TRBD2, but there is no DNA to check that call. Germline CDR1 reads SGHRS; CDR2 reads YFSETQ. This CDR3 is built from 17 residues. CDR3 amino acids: CASSLFSSGGLIMMQFF.

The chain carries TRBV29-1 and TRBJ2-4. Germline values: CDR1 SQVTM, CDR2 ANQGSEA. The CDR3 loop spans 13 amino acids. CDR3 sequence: CSVLTWAKNIQYF. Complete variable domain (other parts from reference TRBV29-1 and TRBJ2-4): SAVISQKPSRDICQRGTSLTIQCQVDSQVTMMFWYRQQPGQSLTLIATANQGSEATYESGFVIDKFPISRPNLTFSTLTVSNMSPEDSSIYLCSVLTWAKNIQYFGAGTRLSVL.